A selection of T cell receptor beta chains follows, all from one sample in a study of regulatory T cells in long-lasting Graves disease. TCRdb processed the multiplex PCR reads anew with MiXCR; each CDR3 protein has one entry. The sample yields fewer than 650,000 distinct CDR3 sequences, approximately 15% seen once. This sample was also put to use in a study of T cells in Graves' hyperthyroidism and ophthalmopathy.

This specimen consisted of peripheral blood mononuclear cells (PBMCs), obtained at new diagnosis, from a patient treated with antithyroid drugs. Receptor source: a woman in her 30s with Graves disease. Each CDR3 is given with its conserved first and last residue. Each record gives: CDR3 length, J gene, D gene, clone size, V gene, CDR3 protein, CDR3 DNA. The D gene is left open where the match is weak. Size is omitted from some rows. Given values are once, few, many or a class for expanded clones.

16,TRBJ2-7,-,-,TRBV6-5,CASSFSRTGVNYEQYF,TGTGCCAGCAGTTTTAGTCGAACAGGAGTGAATTACGAGCAGTACTTC
11,TRBJ2-7,-,many,TRBV20-1,CSAAIISEQYF,TGCAGTGCTGCAATAATAAGCGAGCAGTACTTC
16,TRBJ2-2,-,few,TRBV29-1,CSVEELRGADTGELFF,TGCAGCGTTGAGGAACTTCGGGGGGCAGATACCGGGGAGCTGTTTTTT
15,TRBJ1-1,-,few,TRBV4-1,CASSQVYTLNTEAFF,TGCGCCAGCAGCCAAGTTTACACCTTGAACACTGAAGCTTTCTTT
13,TRBJ1-5,TRBD1,few,TRBV30,CAWSDRGRQPQHF,TGTGCCTGGAGTGACAGGGGTCGTCAGCCCCAGCATTTT
15,TRBJ2-1,TRBD1,many,TRBV6-5,CASSYSGDSYNEQFF,TGTGCCAGCAGTTACTCGGGGGACAGCTACAATGAGCAGTTCTTC
16,TRBJ2-7,-,many,TRBV5-1,CASSFGSGLDSYEQYF,TGCGCCAGCAGCTTCGGAAGCGGACTCGACTCCTACGAGCAGTACTTC
12,TRBJ2-5,-,-,TRBV5-5,CASSLGAETQYF,TGCGCCAGCAGCTTGGGAGCGGAGACCCAGTACTTC
15,TRBJ2-2,TRBD2,-,TRBV10-3,CAISEVSAGVGELFF,TGTGCCATCAGTGAAGTCTCAGCGGGAGTTGGGGAGCTGTTTTTT
14,TRBJ1-1,-,-,TRBV3-1,CASSPRVAGTEAFF,TGTGCCAGCAGCCCGCGGGTTGCGGGTACTGAAGCTTTCTTT
14,TRBJ2-1,TRBD2,many,TRBV7-2,CASSFGRESGEQFF,TGTGCCAGCAGCTTCGGGCGGGAGAGTGGTGAGCAGTTCTTC
16,TRBJ2-1,TRBD2,many,TRBV7-3,CASSLRGTGGQNEQFF,TGTGCCAGCAGCTTAAGAGGGACGGGAGGGCAAAATGAGCAGTTCTTC
12,TRBJ2-1,-,many,TRBV3-1,CASSQVVNEQFF,TGTGCCAGCAGCCAAGTCGTCAATGAGCAGTTCTTC
13,TRBJ1-1,TRBD1,-,TRBV29-1,CSVHPPGQNEAFF,TGCAGCGTTCACCCTCCGGGACAGAATGAAGCTTTCTTT
14,TRBJ2-1,-,many,TRBV14,CASSQDPSSNEQFF,TGTGCCAGCAGCCAAGATCCTTCGTCCAATGAGCAGTTCTTC
14,TRBJ2-7,TRBD1,many,TRBV12-3/TRBV12-4,CASRTTGGRYEQYF,TGTGCCAGCAGAACGACAGGGGGCCGGTACGAGCAGTACTTC
15,TRBJ1-5,-,many,TRBV7-2,CASSLIGQSNQPQHF,TGTGCCAGCAGCTTGATTGGACAGAGTAATCAGCCCCAGCATTTT
13,TRBJ1-2,TRBD1,-,TRBV6-1,CASSLDRGIGYTF,TGTGCCAGCAGCCTCGACAGGGGGATTGGCTACACCTTC
16,TRBJ2-1,TRBD2,-,TRBV5-1,CASSLGSSGNYNEQFF,TGCGCCAGCAGCTTGGGATCTAGCGGCAACTACAATGAGCAGTTCTTC
16,TRBJ1-6,TRBD1,few,TRBV7-9,CASSDNPYRGHSPLHF,TGTGCCAGCAGCGATAACCCTTACAGGGGGCATTCACCCCTCCACTTT
18,TRBJ2-7,TRBD2,few,TRBV5-5,CASSLKGTSALQDYEQYF,TGTGCCAGCAGCTTGAAAGGGACTAGCGCGCTCCAGGACTACGAGCAGTACTTC
14,TRBJ2-1,-,many,TRBV2,CASTLGGSYNEQFF,TGTGCCAGCACCCTAGGGGGATCCTACAATGAGCAGTTCTTC
13,TRBJ2-2,-,-,TRBV5-1,CASNDLNTGELFF,TGCGCCAGCAACGACCTGAACACCGGGGAGCTGTTTTTT
12,TRBJ2-1,-,many,TRBV5-1,CASTLSTGPKFF,TGCGCCAGTACTCTCTCTACGGGGCCGAAGTTCTTC
18,TRBJ1-1,TRBD1,few,TRBV5-6,CASSLGPGQGIINTEAFF,TGTGCCAGCAGCTTGGGACCGGGACAGGGGATAATAAACACTGAAGCTTTCTTT
13,TRBJ2-5,-,few,TRBV10-3,CAIRDGYQETQYF,TGTGCCATCAGGGATGGGTATCAAGAGACCCAGTACTTC
16,TRBJ2-5,TRBD2,few,TRBV12-3/TRBV12-4,CASSSSLAGLEETQYF,TGTGCCAGCAGTTCTTCCCTAGCGGGATTAGAAGAGACCCAGTACTTC
14,TRBJ2-3,TRBD1,few,TRBV28,CASSPRQGPDAQYF,TGTGCCAGCAGTCCTCGACAGGGGCCAGATGCGCAGTATTTT
15,TRBJ2-1,-,-,TRBV6-2/TRBV6-3,CASRPNWIYDNEQFF,TGTGCCAGCAGGCCGAATTGGATTTACGACAATGAGCAGTTCTTC
16,TRBJ2-2,-,few,TRBV14,CASSQRVGQYTGELFF,TGTGCCAGCAGCCAAAGGGTCGGCCAGTACACCGGGGAGCTGTTTTTT
14,TRBJ1-2,-,many,TRBV2,CASSGETGIYGYTF,TGTGCCAGCAGTGGGGAAACAGGGATCTATGGCTACACCTTC
13,TRBJ2-4,TRBD1,few,TRBV5-1,CASRQGAENIQYF,TGCGCCAGCAGGCAGGGGGCTGAAAACATTCAGTACTTC
16,TRBJ2-7,-,many,TRBV2,CASSPGSLWETYEQYF,TGTGCCAGCAGCCCCGGATCTTTATGGGAGACTTACGAGCAGTACTTC
12,TRBJ1-1,TRBD1,-,TRBV19,CASFDRVAEAFF,TGTGCCAGCTTCGACAGGGTGGCTGAAGCTTTCTTT
13,TRBJ1-4,-,-,TRBV28,CASLRGYNEKLFF,TGTGCCAGCCTCAGAGGGTATAATGAAAAACTGTTTTTT
16,TRBJ1-2,-,-,TRBV3-1,CASSQAGSRGRFGYTF,TGTGCCAGCAGCCAAGCCGGGTCGAGAGGGCGGTTTGGCTACACCTTC
16,TRBJ2-7,-,few,TRBV10-2,CASSGDRHLISYEQYF,TGCGCCAGCAGCGGAGACCGACACCTAATCTCCTACGAGCAGTACTTC
16,TRBJ1-1,TRBD1,many,TRBV5-1,CASSSDRGVLNTEAFF,TGCGCCAGCAGCTCCGACAGGGGCGTACTGAACACTGAAGCTTTCTTT
16,TRBJ2-1,TRBD2,once,TRBV12-3/TRBV12-4,CASIRTSGRAYNEQFF,TGTGCCAGCATACGAACTAGCGGGAGGGCCTACAATGAGCAGTTCTTC
14,TRBJ2-5,TRBD1,few,TRBV18,CASSLGQQQETQYF,TGTGCCAGCTCACTGGGACAGCAGCAAGAGACCCAGTACTTC
13,TRBJ1-4,-,few,TRBV12-3/TRBV12-4,CASNRGGREKLFF,TGTGCCAGCAATCGTGGGGGGAGGGAAAAACTGTTTTTT
12,TRBJ1-2,-,-,TRBV24-1,CATSDPGQSYTF,TGTGCCACCAGTGACCCGGGACAATCCTACACCTTC
15,TRBJ1-2,-,many,TRBV28,CASSPQQARTYGYTF,TGTGCCAGCAGCCCCCAACAGGCGAGGACCTATGGCTACACCTTC
14,TRBJ1-1,-,-,TRBV18,CASSPSGGFAEAFF,TGTGCCAGCTCACCGTCCGGGGGGTTCGCTGAAGCTTTCTTT
12,TRBJ2-1,-,-,TRBV28,CATQTEVNEQFF,TGTGCCACCCAGACAGAGGTCAATGAGCAGTTCTTC
15,TRBJ2-1,-,few,TRBV20-1,CSASGLESSYNEQFF,TGCAGTGCTAGCGGCCTAGAGAGCTCCTACAATGAGCAGTTCTTC
15,TRBJ2-3,-,many,TRBV7-9,CASSFIREKMNTQYF,TGTGCCAGCAGCTTCATACGGGAGAAAATGAATACGCAGTATTTT
15,TRBJ1-3,TRBD1,-,TRBV20-1,CSARGDSRIGNTIYF,TGCAGTGCGCGAGGGGACAGTCGGATTGGAAACACCATATATTTT
15,TRBJ2-3,-,many,TRBV28,CASSRYWGSTDTQYF,TGTGCCAGCAGTCGCTATTGGGGGAGCACAGATACGCAGTATTTT